Listed below are T cell receptor beta chains from one sample, sequenced in a study of response to subunit inactivated influenza vaccine. TCRdb redid the calling of the RT-PCR reads with MiXCR, one entry per CDR3 protein. The table has more than 500,000 distinct CDR3 sequences, approximately 10% seen once. The same specimen was also included in a second study, on T cells expressing NK-cell markers.

The sample here was PBMCs from blood, taken on the day of vaccination. These TCRs come from a man aged 45-60 years who received an inactivated influenza vaccine. CDR3s include the opening cysteine and the closing phenylalanine or tryptophan. A D gene is named only where the DNA matches it firmly. A clone size is listed for some rows: how often the clone was seen (once, few, many), or a class if it is expanded.

TRBJ2-3	NA	TRBD2	TRBV11-2	CASSPGTSGYTTDTQYF	TGTGCCAGCAGCCCCGGGACTAGCGGGTATACCACAGATACGCAGTATTTT
TRBJ2-7	NA	NA	TRBV5-1	CASSLSSAGSYEQYF	TGCGCCAGCAGCTTGTCTAGCGCCGGTTCCTACGAGCAGTACTTC
TRBJ1-2	few	NA	TRBV12-3/TRBV12-4	CASTRDLLNYGYTF	TGTGCCAGCACTAGGGACTTACTAAACTATGGCTACACCTTC
TRBJ2-7	NA	NA	TRBV5-6	CASSPTGLTYEQYF	TGTGCCAGCAGCCCTACAGGGCTAACCTACGAGCAGTACTTC
TRBJ1-2	NA	TRBD1	TRBV6-5	CASSYTGRQGDGYTF	TGTGCCAGCAGTTACACAGGTAGACAGGGTGATGGCTACACCTTC
TRBJ2-4	many	NA	TRBV4-1	CASSLGFGAKNIQYF	TGCGCCAGCAGCCTCGGCTTTGGTGCCAAAAACATTCAGTACTTC
TRBJ2-7	NA	NA	TRBV19	CASSMRGGRDRVLDEQYF	TGTGCCAGTAGTATGAGGGGGGGGAGAGACAGGGTGCTCGACGAGCAGTACTTC
TRBJ2-4	many	NA	TRBV5-1	CASSLSGYKNIQYF	TGCGCCAGCAGCTTGTCCGGTTACAAAAACATTCAGTACTTC
TRBJ2-1	once	NA	TRBV2	CASKYQQRGEQFF	TGTGCCAGCAAGTATCAACAGCGTGGTGAGCAGTTCTTC
TRBJ2-7	many	NA	TRBV29-1	CSVERTGTIYEQYF	TGCAGCGTTGAACGCACGGGAACAATATACGAGCAGTACTTC
TRBJ1-1	NA	NA	TRBV29-1	CSVGPSGNTEAFF	TGCAGCGTTGGTCCTTCAGGGAACACTGAAGCTTTCTTT
TRBJ2-7	NA	NA	TRBV2	CASSDQALSYEQYF	TGTGCCAGCAGTGACCAGGCCCTCTCCTACGAGCAGTACTTC
TRBJ2-3	few	TRBD2	TRBV7-2	CASSLVFSRGVTDTQYF	TGTGCCAGCAGCTTAGTCTTCTCGCGGGGGGTCACAGATACGCAGTATTTT
TRBJ2-3	NA	NA	TRBV7-2	CASSQDILMGPDTQYF	TGTGCCAGCAGCCAAGATATCCTCATGGGCCCAGATACGCAGTATTTT
TRBJ1-4	few	NA	TRBV7-9	CASSYTGINEKLFF	TGTGCCAGCAGCTATACAGGGATTAATGAAAAACTGTTTTTT
TRBJ2-1	NA	TRBD2	TRBV7-2	CASSLATSSEQFF	TGTGCCAGCAGCTTAGCGACTAGCAGTGAGCAGTTCTTC
TRBJ2-1	NA	TRBD2	TRBV28	CASRSLAGTPGNNEQFF	TGTGCCAGCAGAAGTCTAGCGGGGACTCCCGGGAACAATGAGCAGTTCTTC
TRBJ1-5	NA	NA	TRBV29-1	CSVAQRSGQPQHF	TGCAGCGTTGCACAACGGAGCGGGCAGCCCCAGCATTTT
TRBJ2-1	few	TRBD2	TRBV12-3/TRBV12-4	CASSLIVPLAGGPDEQFF	TGTGCCAGCAGTCTCATCGTCCCCCTAGCGGGAGGGCCAGATGAGCAGTTCTTC